Given below is one TCR beta chain in context. Antigen specificity is unknown. At one end the junction does not follow the germline gene, possibly because of a read error. The record originates from a study of cytomegalovirus exposure and HLA in healthy donors. This PCR relied on a set of 60 Vbeta primers and 13 Jbeta primers. Assay used: immunoSEQ multiplex PCR; TCRdb lists only in-frame clones, some missing. The sample shows under 40,000 clones, more than 80% of them seen only once. The CDR3 sequence is 13 residues long. Germline V gives CDR1 MDHEN, CDR2 SYDVKM. Study-level findings and limits: CMV serostatus stood as the only immune exposure information on hand. Analysis was performed later, and it showed HLA-associated TCR beta chains to be more clonally expanded than equally common others. Most TCR sequences showed up rarely, but some public TCRs showed up in many donors.

Sequences were obtained from PBMCs. This TCR was recovered from a middle-aged woman in good health and CMV-seronegative. The rearrangement uses TRBV28 and TRBJ1-1; 8 bases match TRBD1. CDR3 DNA sequence: TGTGCCAGCAGCCCAACTGGGACAGGACGTGGCCAGTTT. It codes for CASSPTGTGRGQF.